These 2 T cell receptor beta chains came from one sample sequenced in a study of identical twins. Using its own MiXCR run on the 5' RACE reads, TCRdb lists one record per CDR3 protein. Of about 890,000 distinct CDR3 sequences detected, 9% to 15% appear once; the ten largest clones hold about 1.6%. This sample also belongs to another study, concerning yellow fever vaccine responses in identical twins.

Sequenced: PBMCs. The receptor source for this set is a woman between 18 and 30 years old in good health.

This clonotype was found a few times. The chain is built from TRBV5-4 and TRBJ2-1; no definite D call. The germline CDR1 and CDR2 sequences are SGHNT and YYREEE (reference sequence). V shed 2 bases and J shed 0 bases, with 12 bases lying between them. This CDR3 region has 16 residues. The CDR3 sequence: CASSLDLQSSYNEQFF. CDR3 coding DNA: TGTGCCAGCAGCTTAGACCTCCAAAGCTCCTACAATGAGCAGTTCTTC. Supplemented by reference TRBV5-4 and TRBJ2-1, the full variable domain reads ETGVTQSPTHLIKTRGQQVTLRCSSQSGHNTVSWYQQALGQGPQFIFQYYREEENGRGNFPPRFSGLQFPNYSSELNVNALELDDSALYLCASSLDLQSSYNEQFFGPGTRLTVL.

The chain couples TRBV5-6 to TRBJ1-5, with D perhaps TRBD1 (5 bases). The CDR3 is 16 amino acids. Germline values: CDR1 SGHDT, CDR2 YYEEEE. Trimming removed 1 base from V and 4 bases from J, with 15 bases in between. CDR3 sequence reads: CASSLLWSGTNQPQHF. CDR3 DNA: TGTGCCAGCAGCTTGCTCTGGTCCGGGACTAATCAGCCCCAGCATTTT.